The sequence of this T cell receptor (beta chain) was determined in a study of CD8 T cells in ankylosing spondylitis. Study-level points and caveats: It appeared that ankylosing spondylitis blood was characterized by a TCR beta motif of fewer than ten highly homologous variants. Prior literature has documented some motif variants in synovial fluid and blood from reactive arthritis. In ankylosing spondylitis patients, matched synovial fluid reportedly showed significant enrichment of disease-linked clones.

V lost 0 bases, J lost 7 bases, and 15 bases lay in between. Germline CDR1 KGHDR, CDR2 SFDVKD. The CDR3 contains 16 residues. TCRdb redid the calling of the 5' RACE reads with MiXCR, one entry per CDR3 protein. The sample includes around 450,000 distinct CDR3 sequences, roughly a quarter of them seen just once. The sample holds a few counts of this clonotype. Its antigen is as yet unknown. This sequence originates from a male donor with ankylosing spondylitis. The chain links TRBV24-1 to TRBJ2-1; possible D gene TRBD1, 5 bases. Material for sequencing was blood, either unsorted or a sorted T cell fraction (not recorded which). CDR3 bases: TGTGCCACCAGTGATTTGGGGGAAGGGGTAGGAAATGAGCAGTTCTTC. Translating gives CATSDLGEGVGNEQFF.